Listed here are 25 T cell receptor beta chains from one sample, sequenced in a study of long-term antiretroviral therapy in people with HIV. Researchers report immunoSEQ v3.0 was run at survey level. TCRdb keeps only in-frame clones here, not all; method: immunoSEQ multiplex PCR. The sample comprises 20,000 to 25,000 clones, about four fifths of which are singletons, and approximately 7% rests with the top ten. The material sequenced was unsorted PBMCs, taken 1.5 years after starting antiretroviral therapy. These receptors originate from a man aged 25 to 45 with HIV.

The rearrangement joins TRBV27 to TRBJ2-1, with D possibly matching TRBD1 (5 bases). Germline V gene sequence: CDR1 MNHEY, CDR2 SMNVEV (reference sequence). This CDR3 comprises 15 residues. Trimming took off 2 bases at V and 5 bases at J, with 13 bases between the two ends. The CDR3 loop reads CASSLRQGRNNEQFF. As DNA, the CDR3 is TGTGCCAGCAGTTTAAGGCAGGGTCGAAACAATGAGCAGTTCTTC.

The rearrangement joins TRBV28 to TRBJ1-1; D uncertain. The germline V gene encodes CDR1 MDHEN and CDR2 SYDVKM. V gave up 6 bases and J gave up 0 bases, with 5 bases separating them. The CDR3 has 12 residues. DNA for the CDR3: TGTGCCAGCAGCCCCTTGAACACTGAAGCTTTCTTT. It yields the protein CASSPLNTEAFF.

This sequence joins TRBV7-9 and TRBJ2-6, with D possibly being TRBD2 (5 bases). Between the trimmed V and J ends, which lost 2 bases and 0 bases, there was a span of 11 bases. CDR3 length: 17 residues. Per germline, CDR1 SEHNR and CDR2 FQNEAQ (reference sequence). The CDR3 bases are TGTGCCAGCAGCTTACCGGGGTCCCACTCTGGGGCCAACGTCCTGACTTTC. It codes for CASSLPGSHSGANVLTF. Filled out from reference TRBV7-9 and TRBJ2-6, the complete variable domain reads DTGVSQNPRHKITKRGQNVTFRCDPISEHNRLYWYRQTLGQGPEFLTYFQNEAQLEKSRLLSDRFSAERPKGSFSTLEIQRTEQGDSAMYLCASSLPGSHSGANVLTFGAGSRLTVL.

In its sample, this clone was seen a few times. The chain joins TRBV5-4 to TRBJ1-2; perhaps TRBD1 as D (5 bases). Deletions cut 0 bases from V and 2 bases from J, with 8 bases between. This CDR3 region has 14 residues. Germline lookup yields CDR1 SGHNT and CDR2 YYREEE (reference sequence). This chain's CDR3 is CASSLVRVNYGYTF. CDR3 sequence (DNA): TGTGCCAGCAGCTTGGTCAGGGTGAACTATGGCTACACCTTC. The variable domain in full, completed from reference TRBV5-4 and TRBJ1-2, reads ETGVTQSPTHLIKTRGQQVTLRCSSQSGHNTVSWYQQALGQGPQFIFQYYREEENGRGNFPPRFSGLQFPNYSSELNVNALELDDSALYLCASSLVRVNYGYTFGSGTRLTVV.

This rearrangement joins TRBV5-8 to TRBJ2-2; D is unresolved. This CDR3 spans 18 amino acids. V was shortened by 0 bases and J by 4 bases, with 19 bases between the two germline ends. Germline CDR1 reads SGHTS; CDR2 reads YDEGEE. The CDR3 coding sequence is TGTGCCAGCAGCTTGGCCAGTATCGCCGGGTCTTTCACCGGGGAGCTGTTTTTT. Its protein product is CASSLASIAGSFTGELFF.

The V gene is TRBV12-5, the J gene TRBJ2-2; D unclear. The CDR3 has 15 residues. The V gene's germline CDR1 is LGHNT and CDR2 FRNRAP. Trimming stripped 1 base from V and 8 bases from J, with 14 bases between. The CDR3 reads CASGLDGPVVGELFF. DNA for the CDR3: TGTGCTAGTGGTTTGGACGGACCCGTTGTAGGGGAGCTGTTTTTT.

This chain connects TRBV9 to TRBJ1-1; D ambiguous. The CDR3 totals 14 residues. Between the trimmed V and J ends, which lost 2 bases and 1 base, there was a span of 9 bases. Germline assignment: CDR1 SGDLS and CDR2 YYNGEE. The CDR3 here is CASSVLNENTEAFF. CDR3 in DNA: TGTGCCAGCAGCGTCCTCAATGAGAACACTGAAGCTTTCTTT. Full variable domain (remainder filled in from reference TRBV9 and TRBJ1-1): DSGVTQTPKHLITATGQRVTLRCSPRSGDLSVYWYQQSLDQGLQFLIQYYNGEERAKGNILERFSAQQFPDLHSELNLSSLELGDSALYFCASSVLNENTEAFFGQGTRLTVV.

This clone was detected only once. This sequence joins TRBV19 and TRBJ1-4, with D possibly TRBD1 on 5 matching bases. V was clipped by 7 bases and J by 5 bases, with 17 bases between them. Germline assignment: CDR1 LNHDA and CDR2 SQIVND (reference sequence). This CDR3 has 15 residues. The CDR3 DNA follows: TGTGCCAGTACCCCATTCGGGGCAAGCAATGAAAAACTGTTTTTT. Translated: CASTPFGASNEKLFF.

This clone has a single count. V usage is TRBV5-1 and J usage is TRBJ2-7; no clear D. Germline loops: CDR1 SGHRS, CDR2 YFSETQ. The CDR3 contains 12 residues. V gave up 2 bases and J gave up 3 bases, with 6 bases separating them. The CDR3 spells CASSLNLYEQYF. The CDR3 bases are TGCGCCAGCAGCTTAAACCTCTACGAGCAGTACTTC.

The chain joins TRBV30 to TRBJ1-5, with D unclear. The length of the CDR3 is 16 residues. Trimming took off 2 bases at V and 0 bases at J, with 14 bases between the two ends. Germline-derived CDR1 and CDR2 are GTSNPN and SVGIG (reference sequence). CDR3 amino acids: CAWSLTMDYSNQPQHF. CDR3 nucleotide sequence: TGTGCCTGGAGTCTGACTATGGATTATAGCAATCAGCCCCAGCATTTT.

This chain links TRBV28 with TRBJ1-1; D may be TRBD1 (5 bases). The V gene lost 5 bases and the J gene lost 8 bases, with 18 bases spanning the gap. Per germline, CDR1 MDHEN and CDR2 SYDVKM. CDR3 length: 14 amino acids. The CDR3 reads CASSGGRILWEAFF. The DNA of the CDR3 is TGTGCCAGCAGTGGGGGACGAATACTTTGGGAAGCTTTCTTT.

CDR3 bases: TGTGCCAGCAGCTTGGAATACAATGAGCAGTTCTTC. Encoded protein: CASSLEYNEQFF. The V call is TRBV5-6, the J call TRBJ2-1, with no clear D. The CDR3 is made up of 12 amino acids. V gave up 0 bases and J gave up 4 bases, with 2 bases separating them. Germline V lookup: CDR1 SGHDT, CDR2 YYEEEE.

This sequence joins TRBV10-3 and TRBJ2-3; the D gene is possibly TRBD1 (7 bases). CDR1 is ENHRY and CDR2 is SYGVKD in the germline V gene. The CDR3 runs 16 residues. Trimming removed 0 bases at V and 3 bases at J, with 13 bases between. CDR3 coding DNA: TGTGCCATCAGTGAGTCGGGGGGCAGGGGGACAGATACGCAGTATTTT. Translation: CAISESGGRGTDTQYF.

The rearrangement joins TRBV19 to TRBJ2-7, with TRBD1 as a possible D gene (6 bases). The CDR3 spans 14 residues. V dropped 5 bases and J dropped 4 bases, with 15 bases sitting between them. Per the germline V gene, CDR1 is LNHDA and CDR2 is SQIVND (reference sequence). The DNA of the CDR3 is TGTGCCAGTAGTCACCAACAGGGCAGGTACGAGCAGTACTTC. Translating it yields CASSHQQGRYEQYF.

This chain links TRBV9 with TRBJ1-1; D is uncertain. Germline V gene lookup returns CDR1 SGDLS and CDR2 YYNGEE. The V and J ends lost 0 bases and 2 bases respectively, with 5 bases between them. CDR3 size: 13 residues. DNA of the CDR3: TGTGCCAGCAGCGTAGATAAAAACACTGAAGCTTTCTTT. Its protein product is CASSVDKNTEAFF.

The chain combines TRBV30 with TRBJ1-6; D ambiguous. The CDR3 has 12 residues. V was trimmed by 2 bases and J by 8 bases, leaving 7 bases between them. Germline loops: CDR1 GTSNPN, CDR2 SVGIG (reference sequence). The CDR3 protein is CAWSHTDSPLHF. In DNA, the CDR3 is TGTGCCTGGAGTCATACTGATTCACCCCTCCACTTT.

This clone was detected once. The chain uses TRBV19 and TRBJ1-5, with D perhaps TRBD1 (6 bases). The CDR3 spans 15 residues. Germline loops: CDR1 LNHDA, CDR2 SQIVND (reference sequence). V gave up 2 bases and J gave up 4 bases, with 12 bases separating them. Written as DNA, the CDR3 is TGTGCCAGTAGTATACCCGGGGGCCCAAATCAGCCCCAGCATTTT. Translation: CASSIPGGPNQPQHF.

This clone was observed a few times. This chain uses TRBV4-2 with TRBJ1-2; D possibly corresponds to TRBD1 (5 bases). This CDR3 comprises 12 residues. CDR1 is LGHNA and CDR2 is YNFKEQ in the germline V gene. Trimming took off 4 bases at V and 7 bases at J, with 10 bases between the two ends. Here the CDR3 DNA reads TGTGCCAGCAGCCCCAGGACATGTGGCTACACCTTC. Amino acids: CASSPRTCGYTF.

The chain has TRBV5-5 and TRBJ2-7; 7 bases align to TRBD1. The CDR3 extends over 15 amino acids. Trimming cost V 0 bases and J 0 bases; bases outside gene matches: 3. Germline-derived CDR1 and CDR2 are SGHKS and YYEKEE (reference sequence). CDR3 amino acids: CASSLGQGSSYEQYF. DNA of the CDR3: TGTGCCAGCAGCTTGGGACAGGGAAGCTCCTACGAGCAGTACTTC.

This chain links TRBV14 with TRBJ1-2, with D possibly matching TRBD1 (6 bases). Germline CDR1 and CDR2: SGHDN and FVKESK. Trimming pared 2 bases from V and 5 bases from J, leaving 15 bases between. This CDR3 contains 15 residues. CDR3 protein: CASSQLTGGFYGYTF. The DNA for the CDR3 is TGTGCCAGCAGCCAACTGACAGGAGGATTTTATGGCTACACCTTC. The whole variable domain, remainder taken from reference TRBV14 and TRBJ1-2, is EAGVTQFPSHSVIEKGQTVTLRCDPISGHDNLYWYRRVMGKEIKFLLHFVKESKQDESGMPNNRFLAERTGGTYSTLKVQPAELEDSGVYFCASSQLTGGFYGYTFGSGTRLTVV.

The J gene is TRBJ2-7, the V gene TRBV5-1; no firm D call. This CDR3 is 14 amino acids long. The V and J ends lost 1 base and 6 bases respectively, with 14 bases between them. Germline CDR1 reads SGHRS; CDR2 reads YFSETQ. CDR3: CASSLRSVHTEQYF. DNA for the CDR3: TGCGCCAGCAGCTTGAGGTCAGTACATACCGAGCAGTACTTC.

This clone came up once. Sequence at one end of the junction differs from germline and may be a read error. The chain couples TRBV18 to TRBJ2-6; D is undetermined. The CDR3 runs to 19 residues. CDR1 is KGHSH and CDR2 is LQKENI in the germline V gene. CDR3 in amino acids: CASAPLTGSHYSGANVLTF. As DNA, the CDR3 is TGTGCCAGCGCACCCCTAACCGGGTCCCATTACTCTGGGGCCAACGTCCTGACTTTC.

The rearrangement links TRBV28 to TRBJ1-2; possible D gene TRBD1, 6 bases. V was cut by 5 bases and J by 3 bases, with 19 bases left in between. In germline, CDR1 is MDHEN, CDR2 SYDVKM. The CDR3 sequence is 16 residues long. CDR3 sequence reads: CASSRPTGFGDYGYTF. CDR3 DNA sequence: TGTGCCAGCAGTCGCCCTACAGGGTTTGGGGACTATGGCTACACCTTC.

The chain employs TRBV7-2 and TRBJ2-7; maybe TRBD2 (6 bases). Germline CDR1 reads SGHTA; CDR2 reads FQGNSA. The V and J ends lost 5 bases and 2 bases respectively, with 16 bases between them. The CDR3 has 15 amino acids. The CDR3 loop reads CASSPPQAGPYEQYF. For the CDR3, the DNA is TGTGCCAGCAGCCCTCCCCAAGCGGGCCCCTACGAGCAGTACTTC.

The DNA of the CDR3 is TGTGCCAGCAGCCCGGGATTAGCGGACAGCTATAATTCACCCCTCCACTTT. Residues: CASSPGLADSYNSPLHF. The rearrangement links TRBV7-9 to TRBJ1-6, with a tentative D call TRBD1 (6 bases). The CDR3 totals 17 residues. V was clipped by 5 bases and J by 3 bases, with 17 bases between them. Germline CDR1 and CDR2: SEHNR and FQNEAQ (reference sequence).